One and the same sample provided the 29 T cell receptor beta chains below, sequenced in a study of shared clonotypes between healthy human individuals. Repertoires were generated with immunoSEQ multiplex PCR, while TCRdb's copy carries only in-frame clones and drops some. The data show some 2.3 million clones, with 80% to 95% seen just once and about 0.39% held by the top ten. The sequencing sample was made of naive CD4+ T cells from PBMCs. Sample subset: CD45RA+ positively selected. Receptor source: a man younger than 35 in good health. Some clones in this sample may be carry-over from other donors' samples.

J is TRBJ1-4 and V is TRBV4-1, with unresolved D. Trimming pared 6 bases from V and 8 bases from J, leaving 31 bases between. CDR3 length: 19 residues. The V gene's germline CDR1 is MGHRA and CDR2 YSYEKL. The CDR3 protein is CASRRISGEAADSREKLFF. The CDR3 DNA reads TGCGCCAGCAGAAGAATAAGCGGGGAGGCCGCCGATAGTCGGGAAAAACTGTTTTTT.

The CDR3 sequence is CASSRSSALDEQFF. In nucleotides, the CDR3 is TGTGCCAGCAGCCGTTCTAGTGCCCTCGATGAGCAGTTCTTC. This rearrangement joins TRBV4-2 to TRBJ2-1; no reliable D call. Germline CDR1 is LGHNA and CDR2 is YNFKEQ. V lost 4 bases, J lost 8 bases, and 15 bases lay in between. The CDR3 has 14 amino acids.

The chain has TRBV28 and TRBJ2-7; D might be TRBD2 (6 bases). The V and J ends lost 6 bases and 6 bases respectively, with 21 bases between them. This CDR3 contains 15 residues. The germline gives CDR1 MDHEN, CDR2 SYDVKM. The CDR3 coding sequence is TGTGCCAGCAGCTCATTGACCGGGACTTTAAGCGAGCAGTACTTC. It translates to CASSSLTGTLSEQYF.

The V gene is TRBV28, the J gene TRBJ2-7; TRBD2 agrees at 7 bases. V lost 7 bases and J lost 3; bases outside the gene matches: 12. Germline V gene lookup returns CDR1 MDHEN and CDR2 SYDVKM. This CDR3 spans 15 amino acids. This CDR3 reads CASTPPGRAFYEQYF. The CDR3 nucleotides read TGTGCCAGCACCCCACCGGGGAGGGCGTTCTACGAGCAGTACTTC.

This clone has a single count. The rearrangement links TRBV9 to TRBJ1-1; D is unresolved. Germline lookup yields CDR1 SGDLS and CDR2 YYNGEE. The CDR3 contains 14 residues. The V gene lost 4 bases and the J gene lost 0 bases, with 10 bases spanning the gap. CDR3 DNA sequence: TGTGCCAGCAGCTTGAGAGCCATGAACACTGAAGCTTTCTTT. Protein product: CASSLRAMNTEAFF.

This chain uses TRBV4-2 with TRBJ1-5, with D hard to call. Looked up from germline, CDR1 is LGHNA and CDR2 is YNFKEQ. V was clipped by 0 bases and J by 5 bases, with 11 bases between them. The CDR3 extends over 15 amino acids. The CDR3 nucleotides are TGTGCCAGCAGCCAAGAATTCGAGGTGTATCAGCCCCAGCATTTT. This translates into CASSQEFEVYQPQHF.

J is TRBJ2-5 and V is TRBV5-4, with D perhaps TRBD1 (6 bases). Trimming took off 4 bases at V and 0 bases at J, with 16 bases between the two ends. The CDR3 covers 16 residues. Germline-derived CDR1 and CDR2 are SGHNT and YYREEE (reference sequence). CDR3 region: CASSRFLGQHQETQYF. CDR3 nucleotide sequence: TGTGCCAGCAGCCGATTTCTTGGACAGCACCAAGAGACCCAGTACTTC.

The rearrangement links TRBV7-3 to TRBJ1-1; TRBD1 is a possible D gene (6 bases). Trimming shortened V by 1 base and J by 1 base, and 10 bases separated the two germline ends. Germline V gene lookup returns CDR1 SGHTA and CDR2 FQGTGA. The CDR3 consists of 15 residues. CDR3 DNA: TGTGCCAGCAGCTTAAACGGACAGACGAACACTGAAGCTTTCTTT. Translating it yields CASSLNGQTNTEAFF.

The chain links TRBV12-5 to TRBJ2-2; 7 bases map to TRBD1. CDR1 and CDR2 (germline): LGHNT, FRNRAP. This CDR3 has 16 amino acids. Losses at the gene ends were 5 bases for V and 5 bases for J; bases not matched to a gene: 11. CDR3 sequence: CASGPDLGRGTGELFF. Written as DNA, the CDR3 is TGTGCTAGTGGTCCAGACTTGGGCAGGGGGACCGGGGAGCTGTTTTTT.

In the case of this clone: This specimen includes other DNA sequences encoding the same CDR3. The CDR3: CASSPGTENTEAFF. The CDR3 coding sequence is TGCGCCAGCAGTCCGGGGACGGAGAACACTGAAGCTTTCTTT. The chain joins TRBV5-1 to TRBJ1-1; D is perhaps TRBD1 (5 bases). Trimming pared 5 bases from V and 1 base from J, leaving 12 bases between. Per germline, CDR1 SGHRS and CDR2 YFSETQ. This CDR3 region has 14 residues. Filled out from reference TRBV5-1 and TRBJ1-1, the complete variable domain reads KAGVTQTPRYLIKTRGQQVTLSCSPISGHRSVSWYQQTPGQGLQFLFEYFSETQRNKGNFPGRFSGRQFSNSRSEMNVSTLELGDSALYLCASSPGTENTEAFFGQGTRLTVV.

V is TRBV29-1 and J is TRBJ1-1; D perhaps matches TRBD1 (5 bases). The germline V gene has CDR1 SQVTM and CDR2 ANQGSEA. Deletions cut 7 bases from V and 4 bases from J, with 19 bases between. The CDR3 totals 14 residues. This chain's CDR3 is CSGRDRHPTTEAFF. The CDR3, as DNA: TGCAGCGGACGGGACCGCCACCCGACCACTGAAGCTTTCTTT. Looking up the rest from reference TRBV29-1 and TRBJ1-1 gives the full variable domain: SAVISQKPSRDICQRGTSLTIQCQVDSQVTMMFWYRQQPGQSLTLIATANQGSEATYESGFVIDKFPISRPNLTFSTLTVSNMSPEDSSIYLCSGRDRHPTTEAFFGQGTRLTVV.

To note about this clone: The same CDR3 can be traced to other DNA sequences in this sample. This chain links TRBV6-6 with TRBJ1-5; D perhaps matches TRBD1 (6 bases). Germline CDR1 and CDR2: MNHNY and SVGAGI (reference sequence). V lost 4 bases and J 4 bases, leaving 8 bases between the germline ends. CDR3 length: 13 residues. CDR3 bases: TGTGCCAGCAGTTTACAGGGAAATCAGCCCCAGCATTTT. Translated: CASSLQGNQPQHF.

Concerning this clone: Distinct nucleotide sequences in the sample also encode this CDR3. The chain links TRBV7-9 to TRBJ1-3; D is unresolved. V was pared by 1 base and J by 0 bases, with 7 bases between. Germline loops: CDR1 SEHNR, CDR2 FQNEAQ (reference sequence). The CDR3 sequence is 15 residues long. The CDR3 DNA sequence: TGTGCCAGCAGCTTAGATAGGGTCTCTGGAAACACCATATATTTT. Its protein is CASSLDRVSGNTIYF.

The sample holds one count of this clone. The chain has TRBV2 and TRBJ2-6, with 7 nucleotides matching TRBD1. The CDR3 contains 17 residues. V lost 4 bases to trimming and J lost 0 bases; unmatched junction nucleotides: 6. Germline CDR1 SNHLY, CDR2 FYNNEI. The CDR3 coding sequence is TGTGCCAGCAGTGGACAGGGAACGTTCTCTGGGGCCAACGTCCTGACTTTC. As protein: CASSGQGTFSGANVLTF.

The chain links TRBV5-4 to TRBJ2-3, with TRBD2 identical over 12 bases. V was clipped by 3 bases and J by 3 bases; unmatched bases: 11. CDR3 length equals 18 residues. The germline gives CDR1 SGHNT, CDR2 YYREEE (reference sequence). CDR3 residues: CASSSGASGRARTDTQYF. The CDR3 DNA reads TGTGCCAGCAGCTCCGGGGCTAGCGGGAGGGCCAGAACAGATACGCAGTATTTT.

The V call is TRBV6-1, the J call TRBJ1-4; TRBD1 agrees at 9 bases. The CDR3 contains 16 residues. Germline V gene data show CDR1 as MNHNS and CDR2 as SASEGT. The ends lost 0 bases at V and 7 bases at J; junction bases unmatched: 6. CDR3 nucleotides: TGTGCCAGCAGTGAAGCGGGACAGGGCTTGGGTGAAAAACTGTTTTTT. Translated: CASSEAGQGLGEKLFF.

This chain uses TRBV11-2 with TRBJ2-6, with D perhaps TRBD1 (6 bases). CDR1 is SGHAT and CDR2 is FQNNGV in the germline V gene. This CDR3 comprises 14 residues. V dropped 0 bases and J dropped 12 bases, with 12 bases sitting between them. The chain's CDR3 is CASSLDQGSGVLTF. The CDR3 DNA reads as TGTGCCAGCAGCTTAGATCAGGGGTCGGGCGTCCTGACTTTC.

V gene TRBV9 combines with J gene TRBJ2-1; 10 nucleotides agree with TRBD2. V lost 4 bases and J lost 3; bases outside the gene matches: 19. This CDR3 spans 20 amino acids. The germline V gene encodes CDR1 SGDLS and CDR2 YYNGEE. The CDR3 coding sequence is TGTGCCAGCAGCCAAGCAGCGGGAGGGTTCATTAATTATAACTACAATGAGCAGTTCTTC. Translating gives CASSQAAGGFINYNYNEQFF.

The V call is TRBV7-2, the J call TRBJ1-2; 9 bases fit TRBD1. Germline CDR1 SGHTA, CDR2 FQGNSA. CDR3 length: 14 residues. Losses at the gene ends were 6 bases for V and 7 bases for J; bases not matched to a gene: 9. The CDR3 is CASSQGQGRRGYTF. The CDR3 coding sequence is TGTGCCAGCAGTCAGGGACAGGGTCGGCGTGGCTACACCTTC.

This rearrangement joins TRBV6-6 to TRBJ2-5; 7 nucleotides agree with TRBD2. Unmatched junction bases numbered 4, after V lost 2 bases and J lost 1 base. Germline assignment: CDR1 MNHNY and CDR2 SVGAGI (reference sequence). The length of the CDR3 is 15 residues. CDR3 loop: CASSYPRTSQETQYF. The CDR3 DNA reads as TGTGCCAGCAGTTACCCAAGGACTAGCCAAGAGACCCAGTACTTC.

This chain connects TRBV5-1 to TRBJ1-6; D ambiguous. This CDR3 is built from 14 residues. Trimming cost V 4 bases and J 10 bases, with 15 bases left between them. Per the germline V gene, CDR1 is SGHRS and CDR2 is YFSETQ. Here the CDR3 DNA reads TGCGCCAGCAGCACCGCCGCTACCGGGTCACCCCTCCACTTT. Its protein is CASSTAATGSPLHF. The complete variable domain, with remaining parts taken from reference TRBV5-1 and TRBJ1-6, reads KAGVTQTPRYLIKTRGQQVTLSCSPISGHRSVSWYQQTPGQGLQFLFEYFSETQRNKGNFPGRFSGRQFSNSRSEMNVSTLELGDSALYLCASSTAATGSPLHFGNGTRLTVT.

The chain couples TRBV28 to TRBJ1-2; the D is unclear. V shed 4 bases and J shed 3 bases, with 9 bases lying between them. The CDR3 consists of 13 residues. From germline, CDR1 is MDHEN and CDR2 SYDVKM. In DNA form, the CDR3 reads TGTGCCAGCAGTTCCTCGCAAGACTATGGCTACACCTTC. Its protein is CASSSSQDYGYTF.

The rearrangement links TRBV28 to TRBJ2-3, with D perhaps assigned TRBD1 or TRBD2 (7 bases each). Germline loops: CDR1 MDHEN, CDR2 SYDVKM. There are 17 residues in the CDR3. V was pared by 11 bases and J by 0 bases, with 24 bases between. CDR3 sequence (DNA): TGTGCCGGAGCCCAGGGGGGGGCCCAGCCCAGCACAGATACGCAGTATTTT. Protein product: CAGAQGGAQPSTDTQYF.

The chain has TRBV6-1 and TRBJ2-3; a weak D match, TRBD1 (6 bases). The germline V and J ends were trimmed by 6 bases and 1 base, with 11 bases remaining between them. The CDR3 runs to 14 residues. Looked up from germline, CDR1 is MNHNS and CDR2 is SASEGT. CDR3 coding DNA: TGTGCCAGCAGAAGGGACACCGGCACAGATACGCAGTATTTT. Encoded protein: CASRRDTGTDTQYF.

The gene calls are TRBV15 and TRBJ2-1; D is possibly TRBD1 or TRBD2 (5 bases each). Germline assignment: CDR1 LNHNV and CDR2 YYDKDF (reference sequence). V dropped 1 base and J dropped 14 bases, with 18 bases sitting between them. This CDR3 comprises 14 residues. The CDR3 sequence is CATSRGDALGVEFF. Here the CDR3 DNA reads TGTGCCACCAGCAGAGGGGACGCCCTAGGTGTTGAGTTCTTC.

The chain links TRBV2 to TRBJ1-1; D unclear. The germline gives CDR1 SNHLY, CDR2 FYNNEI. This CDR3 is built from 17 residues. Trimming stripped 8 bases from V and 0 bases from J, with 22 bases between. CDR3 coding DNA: TGTGCCAGCCTTTTGTGGGGAGATCCTTTTATGAACACTGAAGCTTTCTTT. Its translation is CASLLWGDPFMNTEAFF. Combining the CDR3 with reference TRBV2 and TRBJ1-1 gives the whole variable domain EPEVTQTPSHQVTQMGQEVILRCVPISNHLYFYWYRQILGQKVEFLVSFYNNEISEKSEIFDDQFSVERPDGSNFTLKIRSTKLEDSAMYFCASLLWGDPFMNTEAFFGQGTRLTVV.

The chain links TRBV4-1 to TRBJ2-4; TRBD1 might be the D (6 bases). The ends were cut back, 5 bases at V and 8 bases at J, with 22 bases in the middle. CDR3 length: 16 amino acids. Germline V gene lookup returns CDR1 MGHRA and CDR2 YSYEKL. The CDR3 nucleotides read TGCGCCAGCAGCTCAGAAGCCAGGGGCGTCGGGGACATTCAGTACTTC. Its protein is CASSSEARGVGDIQYF.

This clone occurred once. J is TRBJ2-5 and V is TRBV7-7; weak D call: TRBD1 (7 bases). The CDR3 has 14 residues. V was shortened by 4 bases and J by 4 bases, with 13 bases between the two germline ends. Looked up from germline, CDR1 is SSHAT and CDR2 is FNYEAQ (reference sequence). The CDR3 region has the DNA TGTGCCAGCAGCTCCAACAGGGGAGGAGAGACCCAGTACTTC. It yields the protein CASSSNRGGETQYF. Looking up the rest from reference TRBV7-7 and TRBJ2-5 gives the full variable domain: GAGVSQSPRYKVTKRGQDVTLRCDPISSHATLYWYQQALGQGPEFLTYFNYEAQPDKSGLPSDRFSAERPEGSISTLTIQRTEQRDSAMYRCASSSNRGGETQYFGPGTRLLVL.

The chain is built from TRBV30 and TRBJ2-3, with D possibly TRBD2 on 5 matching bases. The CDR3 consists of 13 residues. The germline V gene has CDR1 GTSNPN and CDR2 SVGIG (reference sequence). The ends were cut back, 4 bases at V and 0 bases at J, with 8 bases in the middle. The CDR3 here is CAWTGTSTDTQYF. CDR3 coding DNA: TGTGCCTGGACGGGAACTAGCACAGATACGCAGTATTTT.